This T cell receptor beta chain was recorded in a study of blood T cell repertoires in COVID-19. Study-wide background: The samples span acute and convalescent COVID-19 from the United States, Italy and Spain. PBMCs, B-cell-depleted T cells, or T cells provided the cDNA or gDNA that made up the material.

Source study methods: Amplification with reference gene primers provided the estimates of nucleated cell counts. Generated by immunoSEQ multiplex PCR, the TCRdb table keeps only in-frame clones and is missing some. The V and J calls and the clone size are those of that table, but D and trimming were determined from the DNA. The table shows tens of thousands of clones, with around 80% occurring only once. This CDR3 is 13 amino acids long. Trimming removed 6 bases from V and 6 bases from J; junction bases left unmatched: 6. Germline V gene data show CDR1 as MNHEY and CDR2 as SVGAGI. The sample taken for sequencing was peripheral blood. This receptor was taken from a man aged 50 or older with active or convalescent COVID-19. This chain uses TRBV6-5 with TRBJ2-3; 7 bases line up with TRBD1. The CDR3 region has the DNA TGTGCCAGCAGAAAGACAGGGTCGGATACGCAGTATTTT. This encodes CASRKTGSDTQYF.